This TCR beta chain is from a study of blood T cell repertoires in COVID-19. This CDR3 region has 13 residues. In germline, CDR1 is SGHDT, CDR2 YYEEEE. Trimming took off 1 base at V and 0 bases at J, with 4 bases between the two ends. TCRdb's table, derived via immunoSEQ multiplex PCR, lists solely in-frame clones and lacks some. The data show a few hundred thousand clones, with approximately 80% seen just once and approximately 1.5% held by the top ten. Sequenced: peripheral blood. The clonotype comes from a woman in her 40s who had recovered from COVID-19. The chain combines TRBV5-6 with TRBJ1-2; D gene unclear. The CDR3 sequence: CASSLTANYGYTF. In DNA form, the CDR3 reads TGTGCCAGCAGCTTGACGGCTAACTATGGCTACACCTTC.